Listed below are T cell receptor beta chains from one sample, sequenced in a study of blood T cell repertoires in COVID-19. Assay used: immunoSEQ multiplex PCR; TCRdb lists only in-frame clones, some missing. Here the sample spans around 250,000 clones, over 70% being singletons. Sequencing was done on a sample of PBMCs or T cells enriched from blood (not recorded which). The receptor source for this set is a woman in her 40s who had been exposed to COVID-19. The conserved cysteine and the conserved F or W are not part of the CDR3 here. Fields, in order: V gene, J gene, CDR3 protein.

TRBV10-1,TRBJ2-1,ASIFAGGPLNEQF
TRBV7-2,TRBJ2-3,ASTYRAGGVDTQY
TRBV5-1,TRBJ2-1,ASSEQGLAGGNEQF
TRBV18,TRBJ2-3,ASSPGQKFTDTQY
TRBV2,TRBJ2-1,ASTEHIQGNSEQF
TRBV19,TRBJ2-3,ASSIDGRILAGGRPDTQY
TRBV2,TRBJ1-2,ASSEVGRGSNYGYT
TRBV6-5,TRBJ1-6,ASSYRGGNSPLH
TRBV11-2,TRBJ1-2,ASSLDVGAGYGGYT
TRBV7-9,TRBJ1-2,ASSSYKGPPVNYGYT
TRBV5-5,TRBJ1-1,ASTREARAMNTEAF
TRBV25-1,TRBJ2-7,ASSESGQGVGYEQY
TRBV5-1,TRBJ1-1,ASSWGSGVGAEAF
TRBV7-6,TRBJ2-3,ASSLFEGQITDTQY
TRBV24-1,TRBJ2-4,ATKRGGLAKNIQY
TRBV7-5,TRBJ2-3,ARGREWTDTQY
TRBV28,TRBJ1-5,ASSIRQGLFQPQH
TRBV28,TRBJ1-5,ASSSPSGLGNQPQH
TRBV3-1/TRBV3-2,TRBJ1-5,ASSQDYIRGNNQPQH
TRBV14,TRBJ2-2,ASSQPTGRNTGELF
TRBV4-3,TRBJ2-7,ASSQGQGDSSYEQY
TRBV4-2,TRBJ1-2,ASSQAGRAGYT
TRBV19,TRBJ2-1,ASSMRVGGEDEQF
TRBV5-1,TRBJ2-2,ASSLLGETGELF
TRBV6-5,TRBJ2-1,ASSKTSGFYNEQF
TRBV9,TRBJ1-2,ASSATDTYGYT
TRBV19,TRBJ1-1,ASRTGIWSATEAF
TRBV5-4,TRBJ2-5,ASSSIIAGQETQY
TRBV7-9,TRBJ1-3,ASSFGQSGNTIY